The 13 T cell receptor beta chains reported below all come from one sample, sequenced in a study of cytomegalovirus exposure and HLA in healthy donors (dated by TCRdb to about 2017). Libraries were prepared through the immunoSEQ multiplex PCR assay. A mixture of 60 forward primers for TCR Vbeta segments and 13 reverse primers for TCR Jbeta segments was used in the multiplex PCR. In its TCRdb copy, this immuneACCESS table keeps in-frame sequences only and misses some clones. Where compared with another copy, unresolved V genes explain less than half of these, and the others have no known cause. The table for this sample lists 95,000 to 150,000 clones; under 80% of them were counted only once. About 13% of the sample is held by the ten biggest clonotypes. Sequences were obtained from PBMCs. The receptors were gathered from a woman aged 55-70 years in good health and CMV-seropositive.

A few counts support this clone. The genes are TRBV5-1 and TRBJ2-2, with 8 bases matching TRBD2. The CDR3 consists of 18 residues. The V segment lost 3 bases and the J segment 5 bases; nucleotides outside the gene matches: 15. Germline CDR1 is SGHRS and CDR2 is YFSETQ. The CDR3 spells CASSWPRGRTGGTGELFF. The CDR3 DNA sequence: TGCGCCAGCAGCTGGCCCAGAGGTCGGACGGGAGGGACCGGGGAGCTGTTTTTT.

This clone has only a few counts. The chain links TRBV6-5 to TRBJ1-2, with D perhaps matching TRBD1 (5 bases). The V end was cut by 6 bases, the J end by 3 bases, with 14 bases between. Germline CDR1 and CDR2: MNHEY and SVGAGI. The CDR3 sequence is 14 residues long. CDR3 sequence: CASSRDGDYYGYTF. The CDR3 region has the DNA TGTGCCAGCAGCCGGGACGGGGACTACTATGGCTACACCTTC.

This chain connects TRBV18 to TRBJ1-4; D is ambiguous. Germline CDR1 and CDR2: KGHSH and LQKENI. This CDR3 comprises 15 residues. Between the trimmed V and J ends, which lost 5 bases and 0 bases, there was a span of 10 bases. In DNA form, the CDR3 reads TGTGCCAGCTCAATCCGATCAGCAACTAATGAAAAACTGTTTTTT. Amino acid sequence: CASSIRSATNEKLFF.

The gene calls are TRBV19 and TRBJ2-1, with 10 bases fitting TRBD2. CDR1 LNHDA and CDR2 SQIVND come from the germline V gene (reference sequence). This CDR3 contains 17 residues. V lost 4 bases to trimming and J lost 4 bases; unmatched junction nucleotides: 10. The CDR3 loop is CASSTPLSSGSYNEQFF. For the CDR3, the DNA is TGTGCCAGTAGTACCCCCTTGTCTAGCGGGAGTTACAATGAGCAGTTCTTC.

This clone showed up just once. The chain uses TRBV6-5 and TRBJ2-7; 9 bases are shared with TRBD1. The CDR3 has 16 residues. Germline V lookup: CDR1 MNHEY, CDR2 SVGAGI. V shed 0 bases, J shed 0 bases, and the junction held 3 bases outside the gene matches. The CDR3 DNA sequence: TGTGCCAGCAGTTACTCAGGGGGACAGGGCTCCTACGAGCAGTACTTC. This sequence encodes CASSYSGGQGSYEQYF.

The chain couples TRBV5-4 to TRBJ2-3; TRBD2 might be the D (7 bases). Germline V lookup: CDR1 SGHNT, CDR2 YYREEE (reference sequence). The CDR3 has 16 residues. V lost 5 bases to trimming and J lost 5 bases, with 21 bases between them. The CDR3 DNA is TGTGCCAGCAGAGCGGGGACAACCCGTCTGGGAGATACGCAGTATTTT. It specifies CASRAGTTRLGDTQYF.

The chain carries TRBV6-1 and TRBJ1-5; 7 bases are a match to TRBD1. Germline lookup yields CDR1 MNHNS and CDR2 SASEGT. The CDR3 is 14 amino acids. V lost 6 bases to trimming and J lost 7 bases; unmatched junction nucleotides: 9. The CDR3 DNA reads TGTGCCAGCAGCATAGACAGGGATGTACAGCCCCAGCATTTT. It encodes CASSIDRDVQPQHF.

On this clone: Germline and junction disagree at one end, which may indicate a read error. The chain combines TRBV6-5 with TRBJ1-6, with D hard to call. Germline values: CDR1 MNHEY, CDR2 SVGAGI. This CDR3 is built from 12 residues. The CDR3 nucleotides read TGTGCCAGCAGTTCCTTTAATTCACCCCTCCACTTT. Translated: CASSSFNSPLHF.

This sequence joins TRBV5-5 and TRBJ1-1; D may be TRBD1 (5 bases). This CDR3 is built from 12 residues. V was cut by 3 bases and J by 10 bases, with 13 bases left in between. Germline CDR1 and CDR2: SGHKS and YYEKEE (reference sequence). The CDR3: CASSSPGLRAFF. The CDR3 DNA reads TGTGCCAGCAGCTCTCCAGGGTTAAGAGCTTTCTTT. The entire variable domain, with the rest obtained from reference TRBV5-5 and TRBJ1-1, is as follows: DAGVTQSPTHLIKTRGQQVTLRCSPISGHKSVSWYQQVLGQGPQFIFQYYEKEERGRGNFPDRFSARQFPNYSSELNVNALLLGDSALYLCASSSPGLRAFFGQGTRLTVV.

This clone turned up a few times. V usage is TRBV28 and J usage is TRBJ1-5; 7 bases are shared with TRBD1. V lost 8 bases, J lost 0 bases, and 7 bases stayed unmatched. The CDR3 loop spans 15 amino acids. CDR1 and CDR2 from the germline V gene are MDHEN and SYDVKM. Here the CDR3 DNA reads TGTGCCAGCCACGCAGGGGGGAATAGCAATCAGCCCCAGCATTTT. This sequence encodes CASHAGGNSNQPQHF.

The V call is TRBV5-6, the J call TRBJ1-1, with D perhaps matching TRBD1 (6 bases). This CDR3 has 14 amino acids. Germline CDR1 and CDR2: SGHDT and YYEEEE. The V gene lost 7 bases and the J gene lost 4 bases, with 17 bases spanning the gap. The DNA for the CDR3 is TGTGCCAGCTCCCGTCGGCGGGGGCGCACTGAAGCTTTCTTT. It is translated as CASSRRRGRTEAFF.

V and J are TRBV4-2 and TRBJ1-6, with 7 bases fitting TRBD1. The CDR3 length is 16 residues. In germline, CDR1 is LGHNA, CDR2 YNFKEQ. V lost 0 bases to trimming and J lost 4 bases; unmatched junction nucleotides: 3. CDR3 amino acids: CASSQDRDRYNSPLHF. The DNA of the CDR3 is TGTGCCAGCAGCCAAGACCGGGACAGATATAATTCACCCCTCCACTTT.

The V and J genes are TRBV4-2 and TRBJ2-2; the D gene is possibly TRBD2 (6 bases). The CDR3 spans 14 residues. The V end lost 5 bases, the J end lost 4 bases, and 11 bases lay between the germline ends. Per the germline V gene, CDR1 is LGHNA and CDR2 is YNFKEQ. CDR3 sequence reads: CASSVTSPTGELFF. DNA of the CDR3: TGTGCCAGCAGCGTGACTAGTCCCACCGGGGAGCTGTTTTTT.